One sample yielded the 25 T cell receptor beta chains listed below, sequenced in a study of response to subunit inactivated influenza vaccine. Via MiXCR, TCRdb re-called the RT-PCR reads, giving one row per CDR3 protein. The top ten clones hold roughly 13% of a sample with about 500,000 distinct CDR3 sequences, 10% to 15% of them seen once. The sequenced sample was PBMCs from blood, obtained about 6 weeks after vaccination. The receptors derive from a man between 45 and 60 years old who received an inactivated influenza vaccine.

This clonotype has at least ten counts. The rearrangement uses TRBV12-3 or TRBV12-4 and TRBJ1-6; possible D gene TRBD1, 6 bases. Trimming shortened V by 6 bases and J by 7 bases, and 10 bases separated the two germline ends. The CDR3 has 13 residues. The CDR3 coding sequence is TGTGCCAGCAGCCGAGGGGGGAATTCACCCCTCCACTTT. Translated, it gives CASSRGGNSPLHF.

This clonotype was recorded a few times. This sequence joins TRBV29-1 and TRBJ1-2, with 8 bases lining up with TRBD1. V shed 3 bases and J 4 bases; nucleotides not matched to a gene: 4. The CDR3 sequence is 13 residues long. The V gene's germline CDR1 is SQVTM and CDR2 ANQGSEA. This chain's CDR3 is CSVDFGQGYGYTF. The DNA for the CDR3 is TGCAGCGTTGATTTCGGACAGGGCTATGGCTACACCTTC.

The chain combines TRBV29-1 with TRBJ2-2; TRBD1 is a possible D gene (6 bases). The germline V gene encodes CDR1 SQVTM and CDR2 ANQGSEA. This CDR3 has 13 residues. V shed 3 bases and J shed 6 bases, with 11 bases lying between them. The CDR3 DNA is TGCAGCGTTGAGGGCCGGACAGCCGGGGAGCTGTTTTTT. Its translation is CSVEGRTAGELFF.

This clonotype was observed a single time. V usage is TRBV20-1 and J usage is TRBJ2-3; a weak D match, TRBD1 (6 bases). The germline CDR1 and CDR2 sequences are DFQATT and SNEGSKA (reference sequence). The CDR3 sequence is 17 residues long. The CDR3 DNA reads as TGCAGCTCTAGAGATCGTTCGGATGGGGGCCTGAAGGATACGCAGTATTTT. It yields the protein CSSRDRSDGGLKDTQYF.

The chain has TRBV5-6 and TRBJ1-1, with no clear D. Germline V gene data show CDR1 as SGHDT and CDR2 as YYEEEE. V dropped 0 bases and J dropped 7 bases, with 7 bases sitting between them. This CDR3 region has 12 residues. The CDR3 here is CASSLGTHEAFF. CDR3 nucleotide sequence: TGTGCCAGCAGCTTGGGTACCCATGAAGCTTTCTTT.

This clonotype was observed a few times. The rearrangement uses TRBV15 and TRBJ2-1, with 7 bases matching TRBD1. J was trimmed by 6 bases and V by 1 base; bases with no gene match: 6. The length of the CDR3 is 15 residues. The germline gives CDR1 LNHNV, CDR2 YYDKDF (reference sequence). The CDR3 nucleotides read TGTGCCACCAGCAGAGTAACGTCAGGGGGCAATGAGCAGTTCTTC. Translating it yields CATSRVTSGGNEQFF.

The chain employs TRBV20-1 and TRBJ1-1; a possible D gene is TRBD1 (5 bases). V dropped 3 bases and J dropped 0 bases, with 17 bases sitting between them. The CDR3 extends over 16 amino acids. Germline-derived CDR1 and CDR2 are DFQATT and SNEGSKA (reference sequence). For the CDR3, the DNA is TGCAGTGCTAGGGCCCTTGGGGGGAGAATGAACACTGAAGCTTTCTTT. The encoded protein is CSARALGGRMNTEAFF.

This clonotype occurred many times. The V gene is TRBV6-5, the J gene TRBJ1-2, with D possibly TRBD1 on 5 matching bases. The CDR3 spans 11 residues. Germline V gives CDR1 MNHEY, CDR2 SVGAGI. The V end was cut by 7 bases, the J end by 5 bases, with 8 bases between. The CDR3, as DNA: TGTGCCAGCAAGACAGAGTATGGCTACACCTTC. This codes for CASKTEYGYTF.

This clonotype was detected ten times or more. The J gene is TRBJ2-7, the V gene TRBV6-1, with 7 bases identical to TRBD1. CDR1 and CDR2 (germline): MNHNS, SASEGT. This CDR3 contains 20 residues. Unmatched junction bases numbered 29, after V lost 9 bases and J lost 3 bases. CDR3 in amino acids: CASSKATRQGDKTFLYEQYF. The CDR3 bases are TGTGCCAGTAGTAAGGCGACCCGACAGGGAGATAAGACCTTTCTCTACGAGCAGTACTTC.

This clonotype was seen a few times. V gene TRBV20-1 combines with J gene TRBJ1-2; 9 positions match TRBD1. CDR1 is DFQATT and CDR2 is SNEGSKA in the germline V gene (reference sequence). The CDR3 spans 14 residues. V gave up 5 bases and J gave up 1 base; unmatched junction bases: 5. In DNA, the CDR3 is TGCAGTGCTGGGGGACAGGGATTTAACTATGGCTACACCTTC. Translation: CSAGGQGFNYGYTF.

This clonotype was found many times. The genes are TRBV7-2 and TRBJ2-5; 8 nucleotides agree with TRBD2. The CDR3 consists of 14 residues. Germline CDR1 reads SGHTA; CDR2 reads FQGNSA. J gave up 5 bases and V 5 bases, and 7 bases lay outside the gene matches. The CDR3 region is CASSVPSGWETQYF. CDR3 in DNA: TGTGCCAGCAGCGTCCCTAGCGGGTGGGAGACCCAGTACTTC.

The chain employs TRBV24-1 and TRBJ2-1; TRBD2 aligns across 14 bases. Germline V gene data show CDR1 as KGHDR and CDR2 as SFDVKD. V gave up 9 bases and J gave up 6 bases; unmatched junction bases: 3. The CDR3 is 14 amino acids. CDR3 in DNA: TGTGCCACCTCGACTAGCGGGAGGGCCAATGAGCAGTTCTTC. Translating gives CATSTSGRANEQFF.

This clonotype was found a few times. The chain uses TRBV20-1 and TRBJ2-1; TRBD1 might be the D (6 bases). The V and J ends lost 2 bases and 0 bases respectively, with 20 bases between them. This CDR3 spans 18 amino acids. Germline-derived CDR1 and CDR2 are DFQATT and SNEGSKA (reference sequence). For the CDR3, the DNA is TGCAGTGCTAGAAACCCCTCCATCGACAGGAGCTCCTACAATGAGCAGTTCTTC. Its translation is CSARNPSIDRSSYNEQFF.

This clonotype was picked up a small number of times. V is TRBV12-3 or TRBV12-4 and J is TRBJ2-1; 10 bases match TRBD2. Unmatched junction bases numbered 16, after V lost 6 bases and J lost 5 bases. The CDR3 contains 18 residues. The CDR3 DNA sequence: TGTGCCAGCAGCTTACTACTTGGAGCCGGGACTAGCGACAATGAGCAGTTCTTC. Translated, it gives CASSLLLGAGTSDNEQFF.

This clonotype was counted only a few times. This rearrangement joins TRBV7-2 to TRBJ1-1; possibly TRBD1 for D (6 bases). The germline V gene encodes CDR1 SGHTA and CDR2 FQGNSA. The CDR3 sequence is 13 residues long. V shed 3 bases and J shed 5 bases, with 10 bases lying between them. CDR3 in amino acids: CASSFGGQTEAFF. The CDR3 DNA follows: TGTGCCAGCAGCTTTGGGGGGCAAACTGAAGCTTTCTTT.

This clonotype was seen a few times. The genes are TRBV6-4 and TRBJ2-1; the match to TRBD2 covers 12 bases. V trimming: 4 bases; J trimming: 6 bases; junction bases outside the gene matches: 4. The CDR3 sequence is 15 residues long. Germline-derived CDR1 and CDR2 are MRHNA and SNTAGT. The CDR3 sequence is CASSGTSGRINEQFF. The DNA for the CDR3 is TGTGCCAGCAGTGGAACTAGCGGGAGGATCAATGAGCAGTTCTTC.

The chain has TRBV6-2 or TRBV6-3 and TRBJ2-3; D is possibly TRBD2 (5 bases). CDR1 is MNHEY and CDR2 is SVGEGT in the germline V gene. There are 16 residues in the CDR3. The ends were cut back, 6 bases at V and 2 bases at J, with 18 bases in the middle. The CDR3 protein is CASRQLFGRDTDTQYF. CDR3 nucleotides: TGTGCCAGCAGACAACTATTCGGTCGGGACACAGATACGCAGTATTTT.

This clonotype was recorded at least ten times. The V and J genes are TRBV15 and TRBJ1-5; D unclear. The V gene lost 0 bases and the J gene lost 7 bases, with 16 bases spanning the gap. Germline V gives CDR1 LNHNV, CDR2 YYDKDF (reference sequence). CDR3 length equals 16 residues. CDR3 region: CATSRDLPTDWQPQHF. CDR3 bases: TGTGCCACCAGCAGAGATCTCCCCACGGATTGGCAGCCCCAGCATTTT.

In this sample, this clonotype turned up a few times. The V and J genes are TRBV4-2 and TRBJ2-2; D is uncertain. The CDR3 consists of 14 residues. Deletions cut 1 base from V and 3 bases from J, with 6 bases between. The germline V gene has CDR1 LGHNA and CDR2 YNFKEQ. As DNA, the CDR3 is TGTGCCAGCAGCCAAGCTGGGTACACCGGGGAGCTGTTTTTT. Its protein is CASSQAGYTGELFF.

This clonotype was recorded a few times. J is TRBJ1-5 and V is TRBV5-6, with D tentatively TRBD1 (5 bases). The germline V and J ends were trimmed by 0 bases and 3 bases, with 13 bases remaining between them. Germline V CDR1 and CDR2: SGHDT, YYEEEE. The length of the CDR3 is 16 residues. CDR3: CASSLAGGDDNQPQHF. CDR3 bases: TGTGCCAGCAGCTTGGCCGGGGGGGATGACAATCAGCCCCAGCATTTT. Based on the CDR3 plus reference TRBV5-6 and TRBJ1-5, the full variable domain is DAGVTQSPTHLIKTRGQQVTLRCSPKSGHDTVSWYQQALGQGPQFIFQYYEEEERQRGNFPDRFSGHQFPNYSSELNVNALLLGDSALYLCASSLAGGDDNQPQHFGDGTRLSIL.

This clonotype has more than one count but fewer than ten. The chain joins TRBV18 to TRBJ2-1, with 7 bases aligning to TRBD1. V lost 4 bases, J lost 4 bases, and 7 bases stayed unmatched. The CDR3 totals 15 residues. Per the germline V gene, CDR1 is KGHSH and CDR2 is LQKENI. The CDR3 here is CASSLQQTGYNEQFF. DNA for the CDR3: TGTGCCAGCTCACTACAGCAGACAGGGTACAATGAGCAGTTCTTC.

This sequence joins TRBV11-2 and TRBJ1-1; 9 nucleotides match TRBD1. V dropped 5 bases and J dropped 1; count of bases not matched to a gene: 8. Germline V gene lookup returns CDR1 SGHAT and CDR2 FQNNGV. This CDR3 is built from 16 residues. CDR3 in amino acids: CASSRPWTGENTEAFF. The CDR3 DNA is TGTGCCAGCAGCCGGCCCTGGACAGGGGAGAACACTGAAGCTTTCTTT.

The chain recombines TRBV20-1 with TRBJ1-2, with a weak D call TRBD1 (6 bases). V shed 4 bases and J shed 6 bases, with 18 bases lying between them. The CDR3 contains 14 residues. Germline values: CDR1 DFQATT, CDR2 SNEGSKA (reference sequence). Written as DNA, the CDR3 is TGCAGTGCTATCCTGGTGGACAGATTTAATGGCTACACCTTC. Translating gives CSAILVDRFNGYTF.

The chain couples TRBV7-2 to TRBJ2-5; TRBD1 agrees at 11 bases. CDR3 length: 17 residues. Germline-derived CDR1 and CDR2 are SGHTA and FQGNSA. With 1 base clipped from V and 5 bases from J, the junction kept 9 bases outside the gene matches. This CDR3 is CASSLGGTGGIGETQYF. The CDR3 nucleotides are TGTGCCAGCAGCTTAGGAGGGACAGGGGGTATCGGGGAGACCCAGTACTTC.

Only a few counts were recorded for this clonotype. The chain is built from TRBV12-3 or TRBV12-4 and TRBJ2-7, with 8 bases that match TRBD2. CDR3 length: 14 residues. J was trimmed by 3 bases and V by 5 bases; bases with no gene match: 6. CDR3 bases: TGTGCCAGCAGTACCGGGACTAGGGGCTACGAGCAGTACTTC. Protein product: CASSTGTRGYEQYF.